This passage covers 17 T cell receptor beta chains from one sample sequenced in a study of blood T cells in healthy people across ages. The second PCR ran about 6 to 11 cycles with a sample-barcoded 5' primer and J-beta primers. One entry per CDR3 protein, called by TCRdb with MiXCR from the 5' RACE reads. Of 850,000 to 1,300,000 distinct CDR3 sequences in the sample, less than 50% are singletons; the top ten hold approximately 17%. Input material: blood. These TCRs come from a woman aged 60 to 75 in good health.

The CDR3 DNA is TGCAGTGCACCCAGACCAACGAGCGGGGTCTACGAGCAGTACTTC. Residues: CSAPRPTSGVYEQYF. This chain joins TRBV20-1 and TRBJ2-7; TRBD2 matches 7 bases. V trimming: 6 bases; J trimming: 3 bases; junction bases outside the gene matches: 14. This CDR3 comprises 15 residues. Germline assignment: CDR1 DFQATT and CDR2 SNEGSKA (reference sequence).

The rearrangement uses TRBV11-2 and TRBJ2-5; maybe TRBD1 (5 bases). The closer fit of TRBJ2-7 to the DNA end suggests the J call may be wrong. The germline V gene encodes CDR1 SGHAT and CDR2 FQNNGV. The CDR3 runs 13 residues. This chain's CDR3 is CASSLGGMSEQYF. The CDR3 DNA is TGTGCCAGCAGCTTAGGGGGCATGAGCGAGCAGTACTTC.

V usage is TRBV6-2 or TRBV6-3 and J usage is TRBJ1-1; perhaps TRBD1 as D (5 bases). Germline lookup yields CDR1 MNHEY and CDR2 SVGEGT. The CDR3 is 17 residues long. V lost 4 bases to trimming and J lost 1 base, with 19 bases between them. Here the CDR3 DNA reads TGTGCCAGCAGTTGGGCCGGGACGGAAGACCCGAACACTGAAGCTTTCTTT. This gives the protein CASSWAGTEDPNTEAFF.

The DNA for the CDR3 is TGTGCCAGCAGCTCGCAGCGGGCCTCCTACAATGAGCAGTACTTC. It specifies CASSSQRASYNEQYF. The chain has TRBV6-6 and TRBJ2-1, with D tentatively TRBD2 (6 bases). With the DNA end fitting TRBJ2-7 better, the J assignment may be wrong. The germline V gene has CDR1 MNHNY and CDR2 SVGAGI (reference sequence). This CDR3 comprises 15 residues.

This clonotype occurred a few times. CDR3 nucleotide sequence: TGCGCCAGCAGCCAAGCCCCCCCCCATTTTGGGCTAGCGGGCTCCTACAATGAGCAGTTCTTC. Translated: CASSQAPPHFGLAGSYNEQFF. The rearrangement uses TRBV4-1 and TRBJ2-1; 8 bases are shared with TRBD2. Trimming removed 1 base from V and 0 bases from J; junction bases left unmatched: 17. Germline CDR1 is MGHRA and CDR2 is YSYEKL. This CDR3 has 21 residues.

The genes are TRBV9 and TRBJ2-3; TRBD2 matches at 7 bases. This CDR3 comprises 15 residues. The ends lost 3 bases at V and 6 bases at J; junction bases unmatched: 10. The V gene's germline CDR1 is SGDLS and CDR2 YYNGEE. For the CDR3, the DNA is TGTGCCAGCAGCGCAACGGGGGGAGGTGGTGATACGCAGTATTTT. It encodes CASSATGGGGDTQYF.

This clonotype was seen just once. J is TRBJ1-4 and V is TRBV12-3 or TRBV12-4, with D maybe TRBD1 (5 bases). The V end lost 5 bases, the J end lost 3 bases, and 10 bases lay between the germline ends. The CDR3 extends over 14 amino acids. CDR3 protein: CASSIRVANEKLFF. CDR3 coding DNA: TGTGCCAGCAGTATCAGGGTAGCTAATGAAAAACTGTTTTTT.

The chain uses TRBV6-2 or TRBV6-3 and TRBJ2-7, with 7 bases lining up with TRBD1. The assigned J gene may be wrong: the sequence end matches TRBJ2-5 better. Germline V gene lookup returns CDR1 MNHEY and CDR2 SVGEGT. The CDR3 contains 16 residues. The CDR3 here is CASSPPRQGPGETQYF. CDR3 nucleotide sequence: TGTGCCAGCAGCCCACCCCGACAGGGTCCGGGAGAGACCCAGTACTTC.

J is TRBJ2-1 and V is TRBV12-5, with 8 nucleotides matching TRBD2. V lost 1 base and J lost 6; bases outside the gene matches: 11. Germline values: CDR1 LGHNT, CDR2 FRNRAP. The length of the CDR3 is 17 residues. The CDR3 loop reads CASGLAQKTGTSNEQFF. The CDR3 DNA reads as TGTGCTAGTGGTTTGGCCCAAAAAACCGGGACTAGCAATGAGCAGTTCTTC.

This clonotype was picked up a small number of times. This chain's CDR3 is CASSLPGQWVEQYF. CDR3 DNA sequence: TGCGCCAGCAGCTTGCCGGGACAGTGGGTTGAGCAGTACTTC. The chain recombines TRBV5-1 with TRBJ2-7; 7 bases agree with TRBD1. CDR1 and CDR2 from the germline V gene are SGHRS and YFSETQ. The V and J ends lost 1 base and 7 bases, in that order; junction bases with no gene match: 8. The CDR3 covers 14 residues.

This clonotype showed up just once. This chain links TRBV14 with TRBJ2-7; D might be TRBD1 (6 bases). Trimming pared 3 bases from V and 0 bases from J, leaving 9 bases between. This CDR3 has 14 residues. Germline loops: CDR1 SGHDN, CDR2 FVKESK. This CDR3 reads CASSHRTDSYEQYF. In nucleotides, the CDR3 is TGTGCCAGCAGCCACCGGACAGACTCCTACGAGCAGTACTTC.

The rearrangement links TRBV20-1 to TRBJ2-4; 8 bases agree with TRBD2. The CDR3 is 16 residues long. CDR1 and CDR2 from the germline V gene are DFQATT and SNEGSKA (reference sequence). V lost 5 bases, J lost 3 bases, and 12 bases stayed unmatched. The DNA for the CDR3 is TGCAGTGCTTCACGGGGCCGGGGGGGAGTCAAAAACATTCAGTACTTC. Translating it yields CSASRGRGGVKNIQYF.

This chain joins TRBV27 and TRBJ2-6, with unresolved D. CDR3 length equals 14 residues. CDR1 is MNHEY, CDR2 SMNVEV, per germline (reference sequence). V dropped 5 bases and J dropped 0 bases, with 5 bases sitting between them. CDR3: CASSTNSGANVLTF. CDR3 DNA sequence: TGTGCCAGCAGTACAAACTCTGGGGCCAACGTCCTGACTTTC.

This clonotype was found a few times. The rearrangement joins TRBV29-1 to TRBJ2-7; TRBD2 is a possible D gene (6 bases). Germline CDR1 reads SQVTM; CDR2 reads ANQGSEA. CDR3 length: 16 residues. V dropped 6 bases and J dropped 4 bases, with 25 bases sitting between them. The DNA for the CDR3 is TGCAGCGTGGGGGGACGGGACCCATTGGGGTTATACGAGCAGTACTTC. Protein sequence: CSVGGRDPLGLYEQYF.

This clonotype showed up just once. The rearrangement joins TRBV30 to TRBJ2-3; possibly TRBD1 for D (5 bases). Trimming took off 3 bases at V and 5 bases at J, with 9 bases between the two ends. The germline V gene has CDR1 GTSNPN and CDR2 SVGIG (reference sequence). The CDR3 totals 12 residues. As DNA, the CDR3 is TGTGCCTGGAGCAGGGCAATAGATACGCAGTATTTT. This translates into CAWSRAIDTQYF.

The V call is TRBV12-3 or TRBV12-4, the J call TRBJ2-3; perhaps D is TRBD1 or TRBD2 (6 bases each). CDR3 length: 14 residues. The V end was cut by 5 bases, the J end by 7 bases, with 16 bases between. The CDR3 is CASSAGGGTNTQYF. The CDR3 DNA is TGTGCCAGCAGTGCCGGGGGTGGGACAAATACGCAGTATTTT.

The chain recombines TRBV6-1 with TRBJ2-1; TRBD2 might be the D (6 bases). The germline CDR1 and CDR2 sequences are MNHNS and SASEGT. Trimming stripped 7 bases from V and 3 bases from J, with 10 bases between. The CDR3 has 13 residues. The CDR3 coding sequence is TGTGCCAGCACCGGGAGTGGCTACAATGAGCAGTTCTTC. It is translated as CASTGSGYNEQFF.